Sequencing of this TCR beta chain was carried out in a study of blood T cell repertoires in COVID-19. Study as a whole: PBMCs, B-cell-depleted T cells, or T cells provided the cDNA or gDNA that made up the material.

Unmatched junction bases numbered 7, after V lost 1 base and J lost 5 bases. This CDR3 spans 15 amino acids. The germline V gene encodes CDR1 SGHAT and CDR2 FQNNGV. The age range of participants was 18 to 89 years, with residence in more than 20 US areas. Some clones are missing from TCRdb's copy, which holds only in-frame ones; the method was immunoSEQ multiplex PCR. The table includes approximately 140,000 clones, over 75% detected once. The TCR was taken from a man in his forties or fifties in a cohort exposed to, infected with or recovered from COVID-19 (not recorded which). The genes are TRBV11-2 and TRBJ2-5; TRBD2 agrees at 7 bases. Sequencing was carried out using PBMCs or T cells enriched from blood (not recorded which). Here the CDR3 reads CASSLGRERSETQYF. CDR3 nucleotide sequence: TGTGCCAGCAGCTTAGGGCGGGAGAGGTCGGAGACCCAGTACTTC. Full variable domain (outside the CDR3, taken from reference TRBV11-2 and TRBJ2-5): EAGVAQSPRYKIIEKRQSVAFWCNPISGHATLYWYQQILGQGPKLLIQFQNNGVVDDSQLPKDRFSAERLKGVDSTLKIQPAKLEDSAVYLCASSLGRERSETQYFGPGTRLLVL.